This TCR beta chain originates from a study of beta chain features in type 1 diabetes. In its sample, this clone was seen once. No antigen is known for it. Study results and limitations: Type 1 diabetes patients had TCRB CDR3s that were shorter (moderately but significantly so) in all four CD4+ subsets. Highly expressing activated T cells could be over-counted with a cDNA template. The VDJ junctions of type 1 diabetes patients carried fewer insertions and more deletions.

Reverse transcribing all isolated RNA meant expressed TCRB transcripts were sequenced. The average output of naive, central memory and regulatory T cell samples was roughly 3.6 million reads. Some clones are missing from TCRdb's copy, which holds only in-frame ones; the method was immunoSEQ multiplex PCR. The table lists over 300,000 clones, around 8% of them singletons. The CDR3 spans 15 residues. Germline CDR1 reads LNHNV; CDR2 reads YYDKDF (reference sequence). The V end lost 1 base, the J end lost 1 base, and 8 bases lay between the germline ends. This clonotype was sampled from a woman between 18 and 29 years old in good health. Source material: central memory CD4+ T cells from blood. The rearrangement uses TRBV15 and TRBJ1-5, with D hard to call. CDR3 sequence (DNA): TGTGCCACCAGCAGAGGGACCCTAAGCAATCAGCCCCAGCATTTT. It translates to CATSRGTLSNQPQHF. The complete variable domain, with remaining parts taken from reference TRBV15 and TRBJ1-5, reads DAMVIQNPRYQVTQFGKPVTLSCSQTLNHNVMYWYQQKSSQAPKLLFHYYDKDFNNEADTPDNFQSRRPNTSFCFLDIRSPGLGDTAMYLCATSRGTLSNQPQHFGDGTRLSIL.